One sample yielded the 3 T cell receptor beta chains listed below, sequenced in a study of cytomegalovirus exposure and HLA in healthy donors. Researchers ran the PCR with 60 Vbeta and 13 Jbeta primers. Using immunoSEQ multiplex PCR, the repertoire was profiled, and TCRdb retains in-frame clones only, with some absent. The repertoire has about 130,000 clones, about 71% of them found once; the top ten carry approximately 2.6%. The sample comprised PBMCs. Receptors originate from a woman aged 55-69 years in good health and CMV-seropositive.

The chain joins TRBV7-2 to TRBJ2-1, with D perhaps TRBD2 (6 bases). CDR3 size: 17 residues. Germline V gene data show CDR1 as SGHTA and CDR2 as FQGNSA. Trimming removed 4 bases from V and 0 bases from J, with 16 bases in between. The CDR3 DNA reads TGTGCCAGCAGCTGGACCGGGGGAGCGGTCTCCTACAATGAGCAGTTCTTC. Translating gives CASSWTGGAVSYNEQFF.

V gene TRBV5-1 combines with J gene TRBJ2-7, with 8 bases identical to TRBD1. Trimming cost V 0 bases and J 3 bases; bases outside gene matches: 5. The CDR3 has 15 amino acids. CDR1 SGHRS and CDR2 YFSETQ come from the germline V gene. CDR3: CASSLGTGSFYEQYF. The CDR3, as DNA: TGCGCCAGCAGCTTGGGGACAGGGTCTTTCTACGAGCAGTACTTC.

J is TRBJ2-2 and V is TRBV4-1, with TRBD2 identical over 9 bases. Germline CDR1 and CDR2: MGHRA and YSYEKL. This CDR3 has 18 residues. Trimming at V came to 2 bases and at J to 0 bases, leaving 7 bases not matched to a gene. CDR3 region: CASSQNLAGLSNTGELFF. The CDR3 nucleotides read TGCGCCAGCAGCCAAAACCTAGCGGGGCTATCGAACACCGGGGAGCTGTTTTTT.